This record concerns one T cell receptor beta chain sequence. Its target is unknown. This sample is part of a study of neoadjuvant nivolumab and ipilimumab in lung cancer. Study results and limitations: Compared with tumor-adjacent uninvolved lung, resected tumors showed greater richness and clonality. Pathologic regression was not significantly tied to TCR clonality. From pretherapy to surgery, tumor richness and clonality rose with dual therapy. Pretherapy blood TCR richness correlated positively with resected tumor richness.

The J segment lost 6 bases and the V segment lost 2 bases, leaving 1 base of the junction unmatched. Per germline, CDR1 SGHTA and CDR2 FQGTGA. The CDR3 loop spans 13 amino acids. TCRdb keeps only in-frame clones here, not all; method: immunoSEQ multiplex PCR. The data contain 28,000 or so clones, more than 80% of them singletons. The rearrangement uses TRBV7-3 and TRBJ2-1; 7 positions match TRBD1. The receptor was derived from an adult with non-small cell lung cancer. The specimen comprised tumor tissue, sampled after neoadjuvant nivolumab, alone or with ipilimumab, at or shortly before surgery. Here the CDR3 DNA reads TGTGCCAGCAGCTTAGACAGGGCCAATGAGCAGTTCTTC. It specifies CASSLDRANEQFF.